This record concerns one TCR beta chain sequence. TCRdb's copy holds only in-frame clones and misses some; the assay was immunoSEQ multiplex PCR. The table includes 250,000 to 300,000 clones, 80% to 90% detected once. This CDR3 contains 16 residues. V lost 3 bases, J lost 0 bases, and 14 bases lay in between. The germline CDR1 and CDR2 sequences are LNHDA and SQIVND (reference sequence). This specimen comes from a study of blood T cell repertoires in COVID-19. The chain links TRBV19 to TRBJ1-1; perhaps TRBD1 as D (5 bases). The source is a woman between 65 and 79 years old with acute or convalescent COVID-19. The sample comprised peripheral blood. The chain's CDR3 is CASSIQGGTVNTEAFF. CDR3 sequence (DNA): TGTGCCAGTAGTATTCAAGGCGGGACGGTGAACACTGAAGCTTTCTTT. Full variable domain (rest looked up from reference TRBV19 and TRBJ1-1): DGGITQSPKYLFRKEGQNVTLSCEQNLNHDAMYWYRQDPGQGLRLIYYSQIVNDFQKGDIAEGYSVSREKKESFPLTVTSAQKNPTAFYLCASSIQGGTVNTEAFFGQGTRLTVV.